The source of this T cell receptor (beta chain) is a study of T cells in Graves' hyperthyroidism and ophthalmopathy. This clonotype was seen repeatedly, ten times or more. V gave up 7 bases and J gave up 2 bases; unmatched junction bases: 3. The CDR3 extends over 15 amino acids. Amplification of TCR beta CDR3 regions was performed using RNA transcripts as template. The TCR CDR3 was amplified in a first-round RT-PCR using the HTBI primer set. TCRdb re-analysed the multiplex PCR reads in MiXCR, keeping a single row per CDR3 protein. The sample shows around 100,000 distinct CDR3 sequences, 47% of them seen only once.

Material: blood. This TCR derives from a man aged 35 to 55 with Graves' hyperthyroidism. The chain carries TRBV12-3 or TRBV12-4 and TRBJ2-1, with 12 bases that match TRBD2. As DNA, the CDR3 is TGTGCCAGCATTGGACTAGCGGGGACCTACAATGAGCAGTTCTTC. This translates into CASIGLAGTYNEQFF.